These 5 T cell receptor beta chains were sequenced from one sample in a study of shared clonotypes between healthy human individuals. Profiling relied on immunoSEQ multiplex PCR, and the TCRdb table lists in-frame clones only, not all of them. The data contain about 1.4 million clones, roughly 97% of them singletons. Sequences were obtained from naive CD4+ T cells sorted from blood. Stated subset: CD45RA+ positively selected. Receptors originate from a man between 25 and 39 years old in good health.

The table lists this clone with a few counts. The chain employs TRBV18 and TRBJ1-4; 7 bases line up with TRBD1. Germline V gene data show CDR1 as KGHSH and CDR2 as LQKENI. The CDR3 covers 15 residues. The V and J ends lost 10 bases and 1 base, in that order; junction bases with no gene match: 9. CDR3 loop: CATTTDRETNEKLFF. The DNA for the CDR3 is TGTGCCACCACAACCGACAGGGAAACTAATGAAAAACTGTTTTTT.

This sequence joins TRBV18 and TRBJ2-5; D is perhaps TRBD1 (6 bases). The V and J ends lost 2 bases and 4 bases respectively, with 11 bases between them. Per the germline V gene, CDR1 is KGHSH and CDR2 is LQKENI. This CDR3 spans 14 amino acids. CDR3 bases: TGTGCCAGCTCACCATCACAGGGTTCAGAGACCCAGTACTTC. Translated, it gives CASSPSQGSETQYF.

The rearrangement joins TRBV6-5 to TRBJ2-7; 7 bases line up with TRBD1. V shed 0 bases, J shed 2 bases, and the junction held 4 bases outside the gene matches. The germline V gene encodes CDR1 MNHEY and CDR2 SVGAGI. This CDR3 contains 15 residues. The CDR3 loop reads CASSYSTGPTYEQYF. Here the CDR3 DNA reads TGTGCCAGCAGTTACTCGACAGGGCCAACCTACGAGCAGTACTTC.

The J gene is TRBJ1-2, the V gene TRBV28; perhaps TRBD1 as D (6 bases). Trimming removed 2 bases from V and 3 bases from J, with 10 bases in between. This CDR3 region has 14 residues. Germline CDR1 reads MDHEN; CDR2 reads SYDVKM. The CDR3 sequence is CASSLTGSDYGYTF. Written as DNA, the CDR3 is TGTGCCAGCAGTTTAACAGGGTCAGACTATGGCTACACCTTC.

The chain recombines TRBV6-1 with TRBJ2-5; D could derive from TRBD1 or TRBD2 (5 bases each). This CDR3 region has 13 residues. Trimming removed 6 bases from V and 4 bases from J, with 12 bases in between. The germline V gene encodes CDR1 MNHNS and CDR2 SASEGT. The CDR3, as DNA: TGTGCCAGCAGACGGGACCATGGAGAGACCCAGTACTTC. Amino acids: CASRRDHGETQYF.